These T cell receptor beta chains were read from a single sample in a study of blood T cell repertoires in COVID-19. Using immunoSEQ multiplex PCR, the repertoire was profiled, and TCRdb retains in-frame clones only, with some absent. This sample yields under 60,000 clones, of which about nine tenths are seen a single time; 1.5% to 2% belongs to the top ten. Sequencing was carried out using peripheral blood. All receptors derive from a man in his 60s with acute or convalescent COVID-19. The CDR3 runs from the conserved cysteine through the conserved F or W. The order of the fields is CDR3 protein, CDR3 DNA, J gene, D gene, V gene. The D gene is left open where the match is weak.

CASSLGTGGHYGYTF,TGTGCCAGCAGCTTAGGGACAGGAGGGCACTATGGCTACACCTTC,TRBJ1-2,TRBD1,TRBV7-8
CASSPDTMNTEAFF,TGCGCCAGCAGTCCTGACACAATGAACACTGAAGCTTTCTTT,TRBJ1-1,-,TRBV5-1
CAIRPGQGVANYGYTF,TGTGCCATCCGACCGGGACAGGGAGTTGCGAACTATGGCTACACCTTC,TRBJ1-2,TRBD1,TRBV10-3
CASSLEPSGGSEQFF,TGTGCCAGCAGCTTGGAACCTAGCGGGGGCAGTGAGCAGTTCTTC,TRBJ2-1,TRBD2,TRBV5-8
CASSPHQGSGGELFF,TGTGCCAGCAGCCCTCACCAGGGTTCCGGCGGGGAGCTGTTTTTT,TRBJ2-2,-,TRBV2
CASSIDGGGTGETQYF,TGTGCCAGTAGTATTGACGGAGGGGGCACGGGAGAGACCCAGTACTTC,TRBJ2-5,-,TRBV19
CASSQLGQGLDTQYF,TGTGCCAGCAGCCAACTGGGACAGGGTTTAGATACGCAGTATTTT,TRBJ2-3,TRBD1,TRBV6-5
CASSPLDKNTEAFF,TGTGCCAGCAGCCCGTTAGACAAGAACACTGAAGCTTTCTTT,TRBJ1-1,-,TRBV14
CASSYLQGSPLHF,TGTGCCAGCAGTTATCTCCAGGGATCACCCCTCCACTTT,TRBJ1-6,-,TRBV6-5
CASSDRRSQRGYTF,TGCGCCAGCAGTGATAGACGGAGTCAACGTGGCTACACCTTC,TRBJ1-2,-,TRBV28
CSVDRGPAKGDYTF,TGCAGCGTTGACCGCGGACCGGCAAAAGGGGATTACACCTTC,TRBJ1-2,-,TRBV29-1
CASSLLPARTGEQYF,TGCGCCAGCAGCCTTCTTCCGGCAAGGACGGGGGAGCAGTACTTC,TRBJ2-7,-,TRBV4-1
CASKSDAVDTEAFF,TGTGCCAGTAAGTCCGACGCGGTGGACACTGAAGCTTTCTTT,TRBJ1-1,-,TRBV19
CASHESSGNTIYF,TGTGCCAGCCACGAGAGCTCTGGAAACACCATATATTTT,TRBJ1-3,-,TRBV18
CASTEGAAYLDQPQHF,TGTGCCAGCACAGAGGGGGCAGCCTACCTCGACCAGCCCCAGCATTTT,TRBJ1-5,TRBD1,TRBV11-2
CASSIGLRGSNQPQHF,TGTGCCAGTAGTATAGGGCTCAGGGGTAGCAATCAGCCCCAGCATTTT,TRBJ1-5,-,TRBV19
CAWSVHGVFYGYTF,TGTGCCTGGAGTGTACACGGGGTTTTCTATGGCTACACCTTC,TRBJ1-2,-,TRBV30
CASSWDRGDTIYF,TGCGCCAGCAGCTGGGACAGGGGGGACACCATATATTTT,TRBJ1-3,TRBD1,TRBV5-1